A single sample is the source of the 28 T cell receptor beta chains below, sequenced in a study of blood T cell repertoires in COVID-19. Only in-frame clones appear in the TCRdb table, and some are missing; sequencing was by immunoSEQ multiplex PCR. Among more than 150,000 clones listed, about 80% were seen once. What was sequenced was peripheral blood. Every receptor here comes from a man aged 55-75 years with acute or convalescent COVID-19.

The J gene is TRBJ2-5, the V gene TRBV10-3; the D is unclear. CDR3 length equals 12 residues. The germline V gene encodes CDR1 ENHRY and CDR2 SYGVKD. V dropped 6 bases and J dropped 4 bases, with 9 bases sitting between them. This CDR3 is CAIRSSSETQYF. The CDR3 region has the DNA TGTGCCATCAGAAGTAGTTCAGAGACCCAGTACTTC.

The chain has TRBV18 and TRBJ1-1; D gene uncertain. V shed 2 bases and J shed 1 base, with 5 bases lying between them. The CDR3 has 13 residues. CDR1 and CDR2 (germline): KGHSH, LQKENI. The CDR3 sequence: CASSPRGNTEAFF. CDR3 DNA sequence: TGTGCCAGCTCACCAAGAGGGAACACTGAAGCTTTCTTT.

CDR3 residues: CASSQVGCGDRDGYTF. The CDR3 nucleotides are TGTGCCAGCAGCCAAGTTGGGTGCGGGGATCGGGATGGCTACACCTTC. V gene TRBV3-1 (or the pseudogene TRBV3-2) combines with J gene TRBJ1-2; D unresolved. V was pared by 1 base and J by 6 bases, with 18 bases between. This CDR3 region has 16 residues. Germline CDR1 LGHDT, CDR2 YNNKEL (reference sequence).

The rearrangement uses TRBV5-1 and TRBJ2-2; TRBD2 might be the D (6 bases). Trimming removed 6 bases from V and 1 base from J, with 13 bases in between. This CDR3 region has 15 residues. Germline V gives CDR1 SGHRS, CDR2 YFSETQ. CDR3 sequence: CASKVDGGNTGELFF. The DNA of the CDR3 is TGCGCCAGCAAGGTTGACGGGGGGAACACCGGGGAGCTGTTTTTT.

The chain joins TRBV19 to TRBJ1-5; 7 bases are shared with TRBD1. V lost 3 bases to trimming and J lost 2 bases; unmatched junction nucleotides: 7. The length of the CDR3 is 16 residues. From germline, CDR1 is LNHDA and CDR2 SQIVND (reference sequence). This CDR3 is CASSIRAGGGNQPQHF. The CDR3 DNA follows: TGTGCCAGTAGTATTCGGGCAGGGGGAGGCAATCAGCCCCAGCATTTT. Complete variable domain (other parts from reference TRBV19 and TRBJ1-5): DGGITQSPKYLFRKEGQNVTLSCEQNLNHDAMYWYRQDPGQGLRLIYYSQIVNDFQKGDIAEGYSVSREKKESFPLTVTSAQKNPTAFYLCASSIRAGGGNQPQHFGDGTRLSIL.

The chain couples TRBV5-6 to TRBJ2-4; perhaps TRBD1 as D (5 bases). Trimming pared 4 bases from V and 1 base from J, leaving 9 bases between. The CDR3 runs 14 residues. In germline, CDR1 is SGHDT, CDR2 YYEEEE. CDR3 bases: TGTGCCAGCAGCCGCGGACACGCCAAAAACATTCAGTACTTC. Its protein product is CASSRGHAKNIQYF.

The V and J genes are TRBV5-1 and TRBJ2-2, with a tentative D call TRBD1 (5 bases). The V gene's germline CDR1 is SGHRS and CDR2 YFSETQ. V was shortened by 2 bases and J by 0 bases, with 8 bases between the two germline ends. The CDR3 sequence is 15 residues long. CDR3 residues: CASSFRASNTGELFF. Here the CDR3 DNA reads TGCGCCAGCAGCTTCAGGGCATCGAACACCGGGGAGCTGTTTTTT.

In this sample, this clone turned up once. The chain is built from TRBV4-3 and TRBJ1-2; D might be TRBD1 (6 bases). This CDR3 has 14 residues. Per germline, CDR1 LGHNA and CDR2 YSLEER. With 0 bases removed from V and 5 bases from J, the gap between germline ends came to 10 bases. The CDR3 region has the DNA TGCGCCAGCAGCCAAGATGACCAGGGGTATGGCTACACCTTC. Its protein is CASSQDDQGYGYTF.

The chain links TRBV30 to TRBJ1-1, with 8 bases lining up with TRBD1. The trim removed 8 bases at V and 5 bases at J, leaving 10 bases unmatched. From germline, CDR1 is GTSNPN and CDR2 SVGIG (reference sequence). The CDR3 runs to 13 residues. CDR3 amino acids: CAGRTGSGTEAFF. In DNA form, the CDR3 reads TGTGCCGGCCGGACAGGGAGTGGGACTGAAGCTTTCTTT.

The rearrangement links TRBV7-3 to TRBJ2-1; 10 bases match TRBD1. Germline V CDR1 and CDR2: SGHTA, FQGTGA. V gave up 5 bases and J gave up 9 bases; unmatched junction bases: 13. The CDR3 contains 16 residues. CDR3 region: CASSPTRGGTGAEQFF. In DNA, the CDR3 is TGTGCCAGCAGCCCTACACGCGGTGGGACAGGGGCTGAGCAGTTCTTC.

V and J are TRBV6-5 and TRBJ2-7; 12 bases line up with TRBD1. The V and J ends lost 5 bases and 3 bases, in that order; junction bases with no gene match: 5. The CDR3 loop spans 15 amino acids. Germline assignment: CDR1 MNHEY and CDR2 SVGAGI. CDR3 sequence: CASSRGQGASYEQYF. CDR3 in DNA: TGTGCCAGCAGTAGGGGACAGGGGGCGAGCTACGAGCAGTACTTC.

The chain uses TRBV30 and TRBJ2-1, with 8 bases that match TRBD2. Looked up from germline, CDR1 is GTSNPN and CDR2 is SVGIG (reference sequence). V lost 5 bases, J lost 2 bases, and 8 bases stayed unmatched. The CDR3 extends over 15 amino acids. The CDR3 reads CAWGNSAGAYNEQFF. For the CDR3, the DNA is TGTGCCTGGGGAAACTCAGCGGGAGCCTACAATGAGCAGTTCTTC.

The chain couples TRBV19 to TRBJ2-1; no reliable D call. Trimming removed 6 bases from V and 5 bases from J, with 5 bases in between. The CDR3 sequence is 11 residues long. CDR1 is LNHDA and CDR2 is SQIVND in the germline V gene (reference sequence). The CDR3 loop reads CASRRNNEQFF. In DNA, the CDR3 is TGTGCCAGTAGGCGTAACAATGAGCAGTTCTTC.

The V and J genes are TRBV7-2 and TRBJ2-3; D is uncertain. The CDR3 runs to 14 residues. Germline V CDR1 and CDR2: SGHTA, FQGNSA. The V gene lost 7 bases and the J gene lost 8 bases, with 19 bases spanning the gap. The CDR3 sequence is CASNSNPFLVTQYF. CDR3 nucleotides: TGTGCCAGCAACAGTAACCCGTTTCTCGTTACGCAGTATTTT.

The rearrangement links TRBV27 to TRBJ1-5; perhaps TRBD1 as D (5 bases). Trimming took 2 bases from V and 0 from J, leaving 5 bases between them. Germline assignment: CDR1 MNHEY and CDR2 SMNVEV (reference sequence). This CDR3 region has 14 residues. This CDR3 reads CASSLQGSNQPQHF. The CDR3 DNA reads TGTGCCAGCAGTTTACAGGGTAGCAATCAGCCCCAGCATTTT.

The rearrangement uses TRBV6-6 and TRBJ2-7; 9 positions agree with TRBD1. J gave up 1 base and V 8 bases, and 9 bases lay outside the gene matches. The CDR3 is 15 amino acids. CDR1 is MNHNY, CDR2 SVGAGI, per germline (reference sequence). Here the CDR3 reads CASWDRDKGSYEQYF. DNA of the CDR3: TGTGCCAGCTGGGACAGGGATAAGGGGTCCTACGAGCAGTACTTC.

The rearrangement uses TRBV5-5 and TRBJ1-2; the D is unclear. Trimming took off 1 base at V and 6 bases at J, with 7 bases between the two ends. Germline values: CDR1 SGHKS, CDR2 YYEKEE (reference sequence). The length of the CDR3 is 12 residues. For the CDR3, the DNA is TGTGCCAGCAGCTTGCACACAAATGGCTACACCTTC. This translates into CASSLHTNGYTF.

This clone occurred a few times. The chain employs TRBV11-2 and TRBJ1-6; weak D call: TRBD1 (6 bases). In germline, CDR1 is SGHAT, CDR2 FQNNGV. The CDR3 is 14 amino acids. V lost 1 base and J lost 7, with 8 bases in between. DNA for the CDR3: TGTGCCAGCAGCTTAGGGGACACCAATTCACCCCTCCACTTT. Residues: CASSLGDTNSPLHF.

The V and J genes are TRBV6-1 and TRBJ2-7; a possible D gene is TRBD2 (6 bases). From germline, CDR1 is MNHNS and CDR2 SASEGT. Trimming cost V 0 bases and J 1 base, with 10 bases left between them. The CDR3 has 15 amino acids. The CDR3 DNA reads TGTGCCAGCAGTGAAGCAGCGGGCACGTCCTACGAGCAGTACTTC. Protein product: CASSEAAGTSYEQYF.

The rearrangement uses TRBV12-5 and TRBJ2-2; weak D call: TRBD1 (7 bases). V lost 6 bases to trimming and J lost 6 bases, with 11 bases between them. CDR3 length: 13 residues. Per the germline V gene, CDR1 is LGHNT and CDR2 is FRNRAP. CDR3 coding DNA: TGTGCTAGTGGCCGGGGGACAGCCGGGGAGCTGTTTTTT. This gives the protein CASGRGTAGELFF.

V usage is TRBV19 and J usage is TRBJ2-1; perhaps TRBD2 as D (5 bases). The V gene lost 6 bases and the J gene lost 0 bases, with 15 bases spanning the gap. This CDR3 comprises 16 residues. The germline gives CDR1 LNHDA, CDR2 SQIVND (reference sequence). This CDR3 is CASSRRASSSYNEQFF. DNA for the CDR3: TGTGCCAGTAGCCGGCGGGCCAGCAGCTCCTACAATGAGCAGTTCTTC.

This clone was recorded a few times. This chain links TRBV3-1 (or the pseudogene TRBV3-2) with TRBJ1-1; D unclear. The V end lost 2 bases, the J end lost 4 bases, and 8 bases lay between the germline ends. The CDR3 has 13 residues. Germline lookup yields CDR1 LGHDT and CDR2 YNNKEL (reference sequence). The CDR3 sequence: CASSQKGGTEAFF. CDR3 DNA sequence: TGTGCCAGCAGCCAAAAAGGAGGCACTGAAGCTTTCTTT.

The chain employs TRBV7-8 and TRBJ1-1, with D tentatively TRBD1 (5 bases). The CDR3 covers 12 residues. The germline V gene encodes CDR1 SGHVS and CDR2 FQNEAQ. Trimming pared 9 bases from V and 6 bases from J, leaving 14 bases between. CDR3 DNA: TGTGCCAGTACCTTCGGGGGTCCTGAAGCTTTCTTT. It specifies CASTFGGPEAFF.

V usage is TRBV3-1 (or the pseudogene TRBV3-2) and J usage is TRBJ2-5; TRBD2 agrees at 8 bases. Trimming cost V 1 base and J 5 bases; bases outside gene matches: 12. CDR3 length: 17 amino acids. The germline gives CDR1 LGHDT, CDR2 YNNKEL (reference sequence). The CDR3, as DNA: TGTGCCAGCAGCCAAGGTAGTGGACTAGCATTGGCGGAGACCCAGTACTTC. Its translation: CASSQGSGLALAETQYF.

V gene TRBV19 combines with J gene TRBJ1-5; D might be TRBD1 (6 bases). Germline values: CDR1 LNHDA, CDR2 SQIVND (reference sequence). There are 15 residues in the CDR3. Trimming left V 6 bases short and J 1 base short, with 13 bases between. In nucleotides, the CDR3 is TGTGCCAGTAGCCCCCAAGACAGGAGCAATCAGCCCCAGCATTTT. Translation: CASSPQDRSNQPQHF.

This chain connects TRBV7-8 to TRBJ1-1; 8 bases are a match to TRBD1. Germline lookup yields CDR1 SGHVS and CDR2 FQNEAQ. There are 12 residues in the CDR3. Trimming at V came to 5 bases and at J to 8 bases, leaving 4 bases not matched to a gene. The CDR3 bases are TGTGCCAGCAGCCGACAGGGGCTCGAAGCTTTCTTT. Its protein product is CASSRQGLEAFF.

This clone is a singleton in its sample. J is TRBJ2-7 and V is TRBV4-3, with unresolved D. The germline V gene encodes CDR1 LGHNA and CDR2 YSLEER. The CDR3 sequence is 13 residues long. Trimming took 0 bases from V and 0 from J, leaving 3 bases between them. The chain's CDR3 is CASSQDISYEQYF. The CDR3 bases are TGCGCCAGCAGCCAAGACATCTCCTACGAGCAGTACTTC.

V and J are TRBV5-1 and TRBJ1-4, with a possible D match to TRBD1 (5 bases). V was clipped by 2 bases and J by 7 bases, with 12 bases between them. CDR1 is SGHRS and CDR2 is YFSETQ in the germline V gene. The CDR3 spans 14 residues. CDR3 protein: CASSLSGSGEKLFF. The CDR3 DNA reads as TGCGCCAGCAGCTTATCAGGGTCTGGTGAAAAACTGTTTTTT. Filled out from reference TRBV5-1 and TRBJ1-4, the complete variable domain reads KAGVTQTPRYLIKTRGQQVTLSCSPISGHRSVSWYQQTPGQGLQFLFEYFSETQRNKGNFPGRFSGRQFSNSRSEMNVSTLELGDSALYLCASSLSGSGEKLFFGSGTQLSVL.